One sample yielded the 30 T cell receptor beta chains listed below, sequenced in a study of graft-versus-host responses after intestinal transplantation (dated by TCRdb to about 2021). The library was built by means of the immunoSEQ multiplex PCR assay. Here the immuneACCESS table is served through TCRdb, limited to in-frame sequences with V and J called. Missing clones are a known gap in these copies; in checked studies unresolved V genes cover under half, and the rest lacks a known reason. For this sample the table gives tens of thousands of clones, of which 85% to 95% were detected only once. The ten largest clones take up approximately 1% of the sample. These receptors have no identified antigens. The time point tag for this specimen amounts to: cells obtained before transplantation from donor or recipient. The starting material was unstimulated CD8+ T cells sorted from spleen or lymph node cells, obtained before transplant. These receptors all come from a human donor who was the organ donor for an intestinal transplant.

This clone has only one observation. The chain employs TRBV11-3 and TRBJ2-2, with a tentative D call TRBD1 (6 bases). This CDR3 region has 14 residues. Germline V gives CDR1 SGHNT, CDR2 YENEEA. With 6 bases removed from V and 8 bases from J, the gap between germline ends came to 16 bases. The DNA of the CDR3 is TGTGCCAGCAGAGGGCAGGGGATGTCAGGGGAGCTGTTTTTT. Its protein product is CASRGQGMSGELFF.

The CDR3, as DNA: TGTGCCAGCACGGGTGCGAACACTGAAGCTTTCTTT. It encodes CASTGANTEAFF. The gene calls are TRBV2 and TRBJ1-1; no clear D. V gave up 7 bases and J gave up 1 base, with 7 bases separating them. The CDR3 consists of 12 residues. Germline V gene lookup returns CDR1 SNHLY and CDR2 FYNNEI.

DNA of the CDR3: TGTGCCAGCTCCTCGGAGACAGGGCTCTCTGGAAACACCATATATTTT. Its translation: CASSSETGLSGNTIYF. V and J are TRBV7-9 and TRBJ1-3; TRBD1 agrees at 7 bases. Per germline, CDR1 SEHNR and CDR2 FQNEAQ (reference sequence). CDR3 length equals 16 residues. Trimming removed 8 bases from V and 0 bases from J; junction bases left unmatched: 10.

This chain links TRBV5-1 with TRBJ1-1, with TRBD1 matching 7 bases. This CDR3 contains 18 residues. J lost 1 base, V lost 4 bases, and 16 bases had no gene match. The germline CDR1 and CDR2 sequences are SGHRS and YFSETQ. The DNA for the CDR3 is TGCGCCAGCAGCCAAAGATGGACAGGCCACCGCAAGAACACTGAAGCTTTCTTT. Protein: CASSQRWTGHRKNTEAFF.

The chain employs TRBV6-1 and TRBJ2-7; tentatively, D is TRBD2 (5 bases). Per the germline V gene, CDR1 is MNHNS and CDR2 is SASEGT. CDR3 length: 15 residues. The germline V and J ends were trimmed by 3 bases and 5 bases, with 17 bases remaining between them. The CDR3 coding sequence is TGTGCCAGCAGTGAGATTTTATTGGGAGAAGACGAGCAGTACTTC. This gives the protein CASSEILLGEDEQYF.

The rearrangement uses TRBV19 and TRBJ2-7; D is ambiguous. Germline CDR1 LNHDA, CDR2 SQIVND (reference sequence). The germline V and J ends were trimmed by 4 bases and 5 bases, with 18 bases remaining between them. CDR3 length: 15 amino acids. CDR3 nucleotides: TGTGCCAGTAGTACCCCCGACCAGGCCGCACACGAGCAGTACTTC. It encodes CASSTPDQAAHEQYF. The variable domain in full, completed from reference TRBV19 and TRBJ2-7, reads DGGITQSPKYLFRKEGQNVTLSCEQNLNHDAMYWYRQDPGQGLRLIYYSQIVNDFQKGDIAEGYSVSREKKESFPLTVTSAQKNPTAFYLCASSTPDQAAHEQYFGPGTRLTVT.

This sequence joins TRBV27 and TRBJ2-1; 12 bases agree with TRBD2. Per the germline V gene, CDR1 is MNHEY and CDR2 is SMNVEV (reference sequence). The CDR3 consists of 16 residues. Trimming at V came to 2 bases and at J to 9 bases, leaving 8 bases not matched to a gene. CDR3 sequence (DNA): TGTGCCAGCAGTTTACTACTAGCGGGAGGAGGGGGTGAGCAGTTCTTC. Translation: CASSLLLAGGGGEQFF.

V usage is TRBV14 and J usage is TRBJ2-3; 9 nucleotides line up with TRBD1. Unmatched junction bases numbered 5, after V lost 3 bases and J lost 4 bases. CDR3 size: 15 residues. From germline, CDR1 is SGHDN and CDR2 FVKESK. CDR3 region: CASSQGTGTADTQYF. CDR3 nucleotide sequence: TGTGCCAGCAGCCAGGGGACAGGGACGGCAGATACGCAGTATTTT.

This clone was seen a few times. This chain joins TRBV30 and TRBJ1-6; maybe TRBD1 (5 bases). Germline V gives CDR1 GTSNPN, CDR2 SVGIG (reference sequence). The CDR3 consists of 11 residues. The germline V and J ends were trimmed by 5 bases and 13 bases, with 12 bases remaining between them. CDR3 coding DNA: TGTGCCTGGGGCGGGGGGGACCCCCTCCACTTT. Protein product: CAWGGGDPLHF.

The chain recombines TRBV6-1 with TRBJ2-1, with TRBD2 matching over 8 bases. Germline CDR1 is MNHNS and CDR2 is SASEGT. CDR3 length: 16 residues. Losses at the gene ends were 0 bases for V and 5 bases for J; bases not matched to a gene: 6. CDR3 region: CASSEAPVAGNNEQFF. The CDR3 DNA follows: TGTGCCAGCAGTGAAGCGCCGGTAGCGGGGAACAATGAGCAGTTCTTC.

The chain uses TRBV9 and TRBJ2-7; perhaps TRBD2 as D (5 bases). Trimming took 3 bases from V and 2 from J, leaving 9 bases between them. Germline V lookup: CDR1 SGDLS, CDR2 YYNGEE. The CDR3 extends over 13 amino acids. The CDR3 DNA sequence: TGTGCCAGCAGCGACGGGGAGACCTACGAGCAGTACTTC. Amino acids: CASSDGETYEQYF.

V and J are TRBV10-2 and TRBJ2-5; D is unresolved. Per the germline V gene, CDR1 is WSHSY and CDR2 is SAAADI. V lost 3 bases to trimming and J lost 5 bases, with 10 bases between them. The CDR3 contains 13 residues. The CDR3, as DNA: TGCGCCAGCAGTGACCCGACTCGGGAGACCCAGTACTTC. Translation: CASSDPTRETQYF.

The chain carries TRBV6-5 and TRBJ2-1; TRBD2 might be the D (5 bases). The germline V gene has CDR1 MNHEY and CDR2 SVGAGI. V gave up 2 bases and J gave up 7 bases, with 12 bases separating them. CDR3 size: 14 residues. CDR3 amino acids: CASSYLLAENEQFF. CDR3 nucleotide sequence: TGTGCCAGCAGTTACCTGCTAGCAGAGAATGAGCAGTTCTTC.

The V gene is TRBV28, the J gene TRBJ2-7; 9 nucleotides match TRBD1. V shed 7 bases, J shed 0 bases, and the junction held 7 bases outside the gene matches. Germline-derived CDR1 and CDR2 are MDHEN and SYDVKM. The CDR3 totals 15 residues. DNA for the CDR3: TGTGCCAGCATCGGGGACAGGGAGAGCTCCTACGAGCAGTACTTC. It encodes CASIGDRESSYEQYF.

CDR3 in DNA: TGCACCAGCAGGGGGGGGGCCTTGACAGATACGCAGTATTTT. Translated, it gives CTSRGGALTDTQYF. The chain joins TRBV1 to TRBJ2-3; TRBD2, as called in the table, went unchecked against the DNA. TRBV1 is listed as a pseudogene. The CDR3 length is 14 residues.

The gene calls are TRBV7-2 and TRBJ2-3, with 7 bases aligning to TRBD2. J was trimmed by 3 bases and V by 2 bases; bases with no gene match: 5. Germline V CDR1 and CDR2: SGHTA, FQGNSA. This CDR3 has 15 amino acids. CDR3 residues: CASSLRGSGTDTQYF. The DNA for the CDR3 is TGTGCCAGCAGCTTACGCGGGAGCGGGACAGATACGCAGTATTTT.

This clone was observed a few times. The chain carries TRBV6-5 and TRBJ2-2; TRBD1 might be the D (6 bases). Germline CDR1 reads MNHEY; CDR2 reads SVGAGI. V lost 11 bases to trimming and J lost 7 bases, with 14 bases between them. The CDR3 has 12 amino acids. The CDR3 DNA is TGTGCCTCACTGGGGGCCCACGGGGAGCTGTTTTTT. This encodes CASLGAHGELFF.

The chain joins TRBV27 to TRBJ2-6; 8 bases agree with TRBD1. This CDR3 comprises 19 residues. V trimming: 1 base; J trimming: 0 bases; junction bases outside the gene matches: 8. The germline gives CDR1 MNHEY, CDR2 SMNVEV (reference sequence). The CDR3 DNA follows: TGTGCCAGCAGTTTATTTTCCGGACAGGGCATCTCTGGGGCCAACGTCCTGACTTTC. Protein product: CASSLFSGQGISGANVLTF.

The chain joins TRBV9 to TRBJ1-4, with 7 bases aligning to TRBD1. The CDR3 has 14 residues. V lost 0 bases to trimming and J lost 8 bases; unmatched junction nucleotides: 4. Germline V lookup: CDR1 SGDLS, CDR2 YYNGEE. The CDR3 loop is CASSVGQGEEKLFF. In DNA, the CDR3 is TGTGCCAGCAGCGTAGGACAGGGTGAGGAAAAACTGTTTTTT.

V and J are TRBV27 and TRBJ2-7; D not resolved. Germline assignment: CDR1 MNHEY and CDR2 SMNVEV (reference sequence). The V end lost 3 bases, the J end lost 0 bases, and 6 bases lay between the germline ends. This CDR3 has 13 residues. In nucleotides, the CDR3 is TGTGCCAGCAGTTTTTCCTACTCCTACGAGCAGTACTTC. This codes for CASSFSYSYEQYF.

The chain recombines TRBV27 with TRBJ2-7; TRBD1 agrees at 10 bases. V lost 0 bases and J lost 5; bases outside the gene matches: 7. Germline V gene data show CDR1 as MNHEY and CDR2 as SMNVEV (reference sequence). The CDR3 length is 16 residues. The CDR3 region is CASSLSPGTGDHEQYF. In DNA, the CDR3 is TGTGCCAGCAGTTTATCGCCCGGGACAGGGGACCACGAGCAGTACTTC.

The chain uses TRBV23-1 and TRBJ2-1; 10 bases align to TRBD2. TRBV23-1 is given ORF status, its function remaining uncertain. Trimming took 2 bases from V and 12 from J; bases not matched to a gene: 10. This CDR3 has 15 amino acids. The CDR3 sequence is CASSQSGRALPGQFF. DNA for the CDR3: TGCGCCAGCAGTCAAAGCGGGAGGGCGCTACCCGGGCAGTTCTTC.

J is TRBJ1-1 and V is TRBV5-4; a possible D gene is TRBD1 (6 bases). The germline gives CDR1 SGHNT, CDR2 YYREEE (reference sequence). There are 12 residues in the CDR3. V was clipped by 4 bases and J by 7 bases, with 11 bases between them. In nucleotides, the CDR3 is TGTGCCAGCAGCCAGGGGACGGGTGAAGCTTTCTTT. Translated: CASSQGTGEAFF.

This chain uses TRBV9 with TRBJ2-1; 10 bases are a match to TRBD2. V was clipped by 3 bases and J by 7 bases; unmatched bases: 13. The CDR3 consists of 17 residues. Germline assignment: CDR1 SGDLS and CDR2 YYNGEE. The CDR3 DNA sequence: TGTGCCAGCAGCGCCCCCCGGGCTAGCGGGAGTCGGAATGAGCAGTTCTTC. It codes for CASSAPRASGSRNEQFF.

The chain uses TRBV7-8 and TRBJ2-3; 12 bases match TRBD2. Germline V gives CDR1 SGHVS, CDR2 FQNEAQ. J was trimmed by 3 bases and V by 8 bases; bases with no gene match: 6. The CDR3 covers 15 residues. CDR3 coding DNA: TGTGCCAGCGGGGGGCTAGCGGGAGGGACAGATACGCAGTATTTT. It translates to CASGGLAGGTDTQYF.

This clone was observed once. The chain is built from TRBV9 and TRBJ2-5; 9 bases are shared with TRBD2. The germline CDR1 and CDR2 sequences are SGDLS and YYNGEE. V was pared by 3 bases and J by 6 bases, with 6 bases of the junction left unmatched. The CDR3 spans 14 residues. The CDR3 nucleotides are TGTGCCAGCAGCGGCAGCGGGAGGAGGCAGACCCAGTACTTC. Translated, it gives CASSGSGRRQTQYF. The full variable domain, rest sourced from reference TRBV9 and TRBJ2-5, is DSGVTQTPKHLITATGQRVTLRCSPRSGDLSVYWYQQSLDQGLQFLIQYYNGEERAKGNILERFSAQQFPDLHSELNLSSLELGDSALYFCASSGSGRRQTQYFGPGTRLLVL.

The chain uses TRBV7-8 and TRBJ2-2, with TRBD2 matching over 7 bases. Germline V CDR1 and CDR2: SGHVS, FQNEAQ. J lost 2 bases, V lost 1 base, and 4 bases had no gene match. CDR3 size: 16 residues. CDR3 bases: TGTGCCAGCAGCTTAGAGTCGGGGGGAAACACCGGGGAGCTGTTTTTT. This translates into CASSLESGGNTGELFF.

J is TRBJ2-1 and V is TRBV2; D is possibly TRBD2 (5 bases). The CDR3 length is 12 residues. CDR1 and CDR2 from the germline V gene are SNHLY and FYNNEI. The germline V and J ends were trimmed by 6 bases and 8 bases, with 11 bases remaining between them. CDR3 nucleotides: TGTGCCAGCAGATGGGAGAGCCATGAGCAGTTCTTC. Its translation is CASRWESHEQFF.

J is TRBJ2-1 and V is TRBV15, with a possible D match to TRBD2 (5 bases). The V end was cut by 1 base, the J end by 4 bases, with 17 bases between. Germline V gives CDR1 LNHNV, CDR2 YYDKDF (reference sequence). The CDR3 is 17 amino acids. CDR3 sequence (DNA): TGTGCCACCAGCAGAGCACCCCTAGCCGATGTATACAATGAGCAGTTCTTC. It translates to CATSRAPLADVYNEQFF.

The sample holds one count of this clone. The chain has TRBV7-6 and TRBJ2-5, with D perhaps matching TRBD1 (6 bases). Matching the DNA end better, TRBJ2-7 makes the J call doubtful. The CDR3 contains 13 residues. Germline assignment: CDR1 SGHVS and CDR2 FNYEAQ. The CDR3 region is CASSLGHFYEQYF. The CDR3 bases are TGTGCCAGCAGCCTGGGACATTTCTACGAGCAGTACTTC.